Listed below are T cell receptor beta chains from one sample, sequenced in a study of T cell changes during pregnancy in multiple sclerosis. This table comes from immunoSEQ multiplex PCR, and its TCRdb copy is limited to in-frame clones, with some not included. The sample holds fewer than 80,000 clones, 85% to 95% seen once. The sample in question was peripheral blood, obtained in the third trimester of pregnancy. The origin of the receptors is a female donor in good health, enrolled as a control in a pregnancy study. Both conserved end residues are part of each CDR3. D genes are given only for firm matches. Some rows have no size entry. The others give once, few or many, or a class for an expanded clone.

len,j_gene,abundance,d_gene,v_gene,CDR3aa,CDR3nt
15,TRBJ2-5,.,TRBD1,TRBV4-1,CASSNPGQGLETQYF,TGCGCCAGCAGCAACCCGGGACAGGGTTTGGAGACCCAGTACTTC
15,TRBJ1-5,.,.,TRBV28,CASSLDTGLNQPQHF,TGTGCCAGCAGCCTAGACACAGGTCTGAATCAGCCCCAGCATTTT
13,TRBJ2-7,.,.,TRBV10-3,CAISDGQTYEQYF,TGTGCCATCAGTGACGGACAGACCTACGAGCAGTACTTC
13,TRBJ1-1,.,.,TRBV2,CATQKELNTEAFF,TGTGCCACCCAGAAGGAGCTGAACACTGAAGCTTTCTTT
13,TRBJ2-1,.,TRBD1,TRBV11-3,CASSWDREGEQFF,TGTGCCAGCAGCTGGGACAGGGAAGGTGAGCAGTTCTTC
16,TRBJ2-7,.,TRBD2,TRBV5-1,CASSRQGGFGTTKQYF,TGCGCCAGCAGTCGACAAGGCGGGTTCGGGACTACGAAGCAGTACTTC
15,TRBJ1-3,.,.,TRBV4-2,CASSQEEGAGNTIYF,TGTGCCAGCAGCCAAGAAGAGGGGGCTGGAAACACCATATATTTT
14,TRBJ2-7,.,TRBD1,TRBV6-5,CASRSTGSPYEQYF,TGTGCCAGCAGGTCGACAGGGTCCCCCTACGAGCAGTACTTC
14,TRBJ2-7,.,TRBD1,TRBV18,CASSPRQGVYEQYF,TGTGCCAGCTCACCACGACAGGGGGTGTACGAGCAGTACTTC
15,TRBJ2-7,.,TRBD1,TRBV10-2,CASSAGTGNTYEQYF,TGCGCCAGCAGCGCTGGGACAGGGAACACCTACGAGCAGTACTTC
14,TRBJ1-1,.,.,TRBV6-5,CASRIQTLNTEAFF,TGTGCCAGCAGAATTCAAACACTGAACACTGAAGCTTTCTTT
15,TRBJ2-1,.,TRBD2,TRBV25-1,CASSSGTSSYNEQFF,TGTGCCAGCAGTAGCGGGACGAGCTCCTACAATGAGCAGTTCTTC
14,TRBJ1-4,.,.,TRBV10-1,CASSPGLHNEKLFF,TGCGCCAGCAGCCCGGGACTCCACAATGAAAAACTGTTTTTT
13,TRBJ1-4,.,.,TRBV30,CAWARGTNEKLFF,TGTGCCTGGGCGAGAGGAACTAATGAAAAACTGTTTTTT
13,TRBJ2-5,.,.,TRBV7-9,CASRPQPGETQYF,TGTGCCAGCAGACCGCAACCAGGCGAGACCCAGTACTTC
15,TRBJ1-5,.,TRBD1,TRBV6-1,CASSEWGQINQPQHF,TGTGCCAGCAGTGAATGGGGACAGATAAATCAGCCCCAGCATTTT
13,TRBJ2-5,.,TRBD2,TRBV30,CAWSVLAGETQYF,TGTGCCTGGAGTGTACTAGCGGGGGAGACCCAGTACTTC
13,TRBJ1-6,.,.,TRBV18,CASSLLSNSPLHF,TGTGCCAGCTCACTACTTTCTAATTCACCCCTCCACTTT
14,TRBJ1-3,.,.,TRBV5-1,CASSGQGPGNTIYF,TGCGCCAGCAGCGGTCAGGGGCCTGGAAACACCATATATTTT
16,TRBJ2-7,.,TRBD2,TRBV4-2,CASSQDRGLVDYEQYF,TGTGCCAGCAGCCAAGATCGGGGACTAGTCGACTACGAGCAGTACTTC
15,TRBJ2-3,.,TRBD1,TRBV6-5,CASSRTGRLADTQYF,TGTGCCAGCAGCCGGACAGGGCGGTTGGCAGATACGCAGTATTTT
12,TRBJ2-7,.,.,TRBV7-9,CASSRTDYEQYF,TGTGCCAGCAGCCGGACAGATTACGAGCAGTACTTC
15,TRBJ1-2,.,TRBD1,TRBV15,CATSLRDRVSGGYTF,TGTGCCACCAGCTTACGGGACAGGGTTTCGGGTGGCTACACCTTC
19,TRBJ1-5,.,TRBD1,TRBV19,CASSQFVGQGSWSNQPQHF,TGTGCCAGTAGCCAATTCGTGGGACAGGGTTCCTGGAGCAATCAGCCCCAGCATTTT
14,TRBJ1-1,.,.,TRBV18,CASSLGTLNTEAFF,TGTGCCAGCTCACTAGGGACTCTGAACACTGAAGCTTTCTTT
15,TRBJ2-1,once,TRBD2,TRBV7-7,CASSFSLAGPNEQFF,TGTGCTAGCAGCTTCTCGCTAGCGGGCCCCAATGAGCAGTTCTTC
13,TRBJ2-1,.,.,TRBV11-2,CASSLVTGNEQFF,TGTGCCAGCAGCTTAGTGACGGGGAATGAGCAGTTCTTC
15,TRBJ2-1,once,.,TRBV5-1,CASSVGGISYNEQFF,TGCGCCAGCAGCGTTGGCGGGATCTCCTACAATGAGCAGTTCTTC
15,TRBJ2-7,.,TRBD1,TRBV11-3,CASSQGQGAGEEQYF,TGTGCCAGCAGCCAAGGACAGGGGGCTGGAGAGGAGCAGTACTTC
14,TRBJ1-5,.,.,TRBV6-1,CASMGGYSNQPQHF,TGTGCCAGCATGGGAGGTTATAGCAATCAGCCCCAGCATTTT
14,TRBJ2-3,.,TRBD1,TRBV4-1,CASQGETSTDTQYF,TGCGCCAGCCAGGGGGAGACTAGCACAGATACGCAGTATTTT
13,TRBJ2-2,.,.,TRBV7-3,CASSPGQTGELFF,TGTGCCAGCAGCCCAGGACAGACCGGGGAGCTGTTTTTT
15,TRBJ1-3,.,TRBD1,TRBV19,CASLGTGASGNTIYF,TGTGCCAGTCTCGGGACAGGGGCATCTGGAAACACCATATATTTT
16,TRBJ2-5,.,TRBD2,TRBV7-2,CASSSSSGSRGKTQYF,TGTGCCAGCAGCTCGTCTAGCGGGTCCCGGGGGAAGACCCAGTACTTC
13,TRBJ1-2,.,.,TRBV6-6,CASSSDRKYGYTF,TGTGCCAGCAGCTCCGACAGAAAGTATGGCTACACCTTC
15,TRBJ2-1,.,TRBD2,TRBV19,CASSSSGGAENEQFF,TGTGCCAGTAGTAGTAGCGGGGGGGCCGAGAATGAGCAGTTCTTC
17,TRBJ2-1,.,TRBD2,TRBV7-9,CASSFSPGLVGQSEQFF,TGTGCCAGCAGCTTCTCTCCGGGACTAGTAGGCCAAAGTGAGCAGTTCTTC